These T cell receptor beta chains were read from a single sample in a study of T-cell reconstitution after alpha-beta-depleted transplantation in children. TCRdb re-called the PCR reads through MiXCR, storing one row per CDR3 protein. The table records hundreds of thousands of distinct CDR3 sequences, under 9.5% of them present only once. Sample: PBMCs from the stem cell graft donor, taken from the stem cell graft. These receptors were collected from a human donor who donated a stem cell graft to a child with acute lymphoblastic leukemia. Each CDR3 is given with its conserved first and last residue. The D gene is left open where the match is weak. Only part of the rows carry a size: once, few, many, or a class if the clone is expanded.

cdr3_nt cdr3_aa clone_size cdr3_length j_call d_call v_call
TGTGCCAGCAGCTATAGGACAGGATTGAACACCGGGGAGCTGTTTTTT CASSYRTGLNTGELFF many 16 TRBJ2-2 TRBD1 TRBV11-2
TGTGCCAGCAGTTATTTCAGGGAGGACTATGGCTACACCTTC CASSYFREDYGYTF few 14 TRBJ1-2 - TRBV6-5
TGCAGTGCAGACAGGGCTGGGGCTTTCTTT CSADRAGAFF - 10 TRBJ1-1 TRBD1 TRBV20-1
TGCAGCGCCTCGGGGGACAGGGTCACCTACGAGCAGTACTTC CSASGDRVTYEQYF - 14 TRBJ2-7 TRBD1 TRBV29-1
TGTGCCAGCAGCCAAGAACGCGGGACAGGGGATTATATGACCCAGCATTTT CASSQERGTGDYMTQHF - 17 TRBJ1-5 TRBD1 TRBV4-2
TGTGCCAGCAGCCCCCCGGGGGGGCCTGGCAATGAGCAGTTCTTC CASSPPGGPGNEQFF - 15 TRBJ2-1 TRBD2 TRBV7-9
TGCGCCAGCAGCTTGGCGGTGGGACAGGGGCAAGGGTATGGCTACACCTTC CASSLAVGQGQGYGYTF - 17 TRBJ1-2 TRBD1 TRBV5-1
TGTGCCAGCAGTCCATCTGGCAATAACTATGGCTACACCTTC CASSPSGNNYGYTF few 14 TRBJ1-2 - TRBV7-2
TGTGCCAGTAGTATTGGTCCTTGGGATGAGCAGTTCTTC CASSIGPWDEQFF - 13 TRBJ2-1 - TRBV19
TGTGCCAGCAGCCAAGGAAATGGTTCACCCCTCCACTTT CASSQGNGSPLHF - 13 TRBJ1-6 - TRBV3-1
TGTACCAGCAGTCCTATGACTAGCGCCTACTATACTTCCACAGATACGCAGTATTTT CTSSPMTSAYYTSTDTQYF few 19 TRBJ2-3 TRBD2 TRBV12-3/TRBV12-4
TGTGCCAGCAGTTCGGGGACAGGCCTTAACACTGAAGCTTTCTTT CASSSGTGLNTEAFF many 15 TRBJ1-1 TRBD1 TRBV13
TGTGCCCCTCGATCGGAGACTAGCGGGGTGCCTACCTACCAAGAGACCCAGTACTTC CAPRSETSGVPTYQETQYF few 19 TRBJ2-5 TRBD2 TRBV10-3
TGTGCCAGCAGGCTGACCGGCCCTGAAGCTTTCTTT CASRLTGPEAFF many 12 TRBJ1-1 - TRBV12-3/TRBV12-4
TGCAGTGCTAGAGATCCCTTCGTGGATCCGGCAGATACGCAGTATTTT CSARDPFVDPADTQYF - 16 TRBJ2-3 - TRBV20-1
TGTGCCAGCACCTCGACAGGGGGAGGCCGAGCTTTCTTT CASTSTGGGRAFF - 13 TRBJ1-1 TRBD1 TRBV27
TGTGCCAGCAGCCAACAGTACCCACAAGAGACCCAGTACTTC CASSQQYPQETQYF - 14 TRBJ2-5 - TRBV7-6
TGTGCCAGCAGCGGCCCGGACAGTTTAAGTGAAAAACTGTTTTTT CASSGPDSLSEKLFF few 15 TRBJ1-4 - TRBV7-6
TGTGCCATCAGTGAACACGAGGGCAGGAACTACGAGCAGTACTTC CAISEHEGRNYEQYF many 15 TRBJ2-7 - TRBV10-3
TGTGCCACCAGTGATATCGATAGCAATCAGCCCCAGCATTTT CATSDIDSNQPQHF many 14 TRBJ1-5 - TRBV24-1
TGTGCCAGCAGTCCGAGGGAGGATGGGGGGTTTGGGGGGCAGTTCTTC CASSPREDGGFGGQFF many 16 TRBJ2-1 - TRBV12-3/TRBV12-4
TGTGCCAGCAGTTCGGGACAGGGAGGACAGCCCCAGCATTTT CASSSGQGGQPQHF many 14 TRBJ1-5 TRBD1 TRBV12-3/TRBV12-4
TGTGCCTGGATCCCCCCGAGGAAAACATCGGACACCGGGGAGCTGTTTTTT CAWIPPRKTSDTGELFF many 17 TRBJ2-2 - TRBV30